The 30 T cell receptor beta chains below were found in one sample sequenced in a study of blood T cells in healthy people across ages. The authors ran a second PCR of roughly 7 to 11 cycles using a sample-barcoded 5' primer and a J-beta primer mix. One entry per CDR3 protein, called by TCRdb with MiXCR from the 5' RACE reads. This table holds 1.5 million to 1.8 million distinct CDR3 sequences, around 40% found once. The sequencing input was blood. The receptors come from a woman in her late teens or twenties in good health.

This clonotype was seen more than once but under ten times. This chain connects TRBV28 to TRBJ2-7; 8 bases are a match to TRBD1. Judging by the DNA end, TRBJ2-5 fits better; the J call may be wrong. The CDR3 has 14 residues. Germline CDR1 reads MDHEN; CDR2 reads SYDVKM. For the CDR3, the DNA is TGTGCCAGCAGCCCTAGGTTAACAGGGGGGACCCAGTACTTC. The encoded protein is CASSPRLTGGTQYF.

The chain is built from TRBV20-1 and TRBJ2-5; D not certain. With the DNA end fitting TRBJ2-7 better, the J assignment may be wrong. Germline-derived CDR1 and CDR2 are DFQATT and SNEGSKA (reference sequence). This CDR3 contains 13 residues. The CDR3 region has the DNA TGCAGTGCTAGAGCACAGTGGGTCTCCGAGCAGTACTTC. Amino acid sequence: CSARAQWVSEQYF.

This clonotype was observed a few times. This chain connects TRBV3-1 to TRBJ2-4, with 10 bases aligning to TRBD2. The CDR3 covers 16 residues. Trimming at V came to 0 bases and at J to 8 bases, leaving 7 bases not matched to a gene. Germline CDR1 and CDR2: LGHDT and YNNKEL (reference sequence). The CDR3 loop reads CASSQDKLAGRDIQYF. CDR3 bases: TGTGCCAGCAGCCAAGATAAACTAGCGGGGAGGGACATTCAGTACTTC.

The V and J genes are TRBV7-2 and TRBJ2-3; D gene ambiguous. The CDR3 length is 13 residues. Germline V CDR1 and CDR2: SGHTA, FQGNSA. V lost 8 bases and J 6 bases, leaving 15 bases between the germline ends. The CDR3 DNA follows: TGTGCCAGCGCCGTTGGTGCATATGATACGCAGTATTTT. This sequence encodes CASAVGAYDTQYF.

This clonotype has a handful of counts. The genes are TRBV20-1 and TRBJ2-5; weak D call: TRBD2 (5 bases). The CDR3 totals 15 residues. From germline, CDR1 is DFQATT and CDR2 SNEGSKA (reference sequence). Between the trimmed V and J ends, which lost 0 bases and 4 bases, there was a span of 15 bases. The CDR3 DNA follows: TGCAGTGCTAGAGATCGTACCCTCGGAGGAGAGACCCAGTACTTC. Translated: CSARDRTLGGETQYF.

The chain couples TRBV3-1 to TRBJ2-4; D possibly matches TRBD1 or TRBD2 (5 bases each). With the DNA end fitting TRBJ2-7 better, the J assignment may be wrong. The CDR3 runs to 14 residues. From germline, CDR1 is LGHDT and CDR2 YNNKEL (reference sequence). CDR3 bases: TGTGCCAGCAGCCGTGGGGGTGGCTCCTACGAGCAGTACTTC. The encoded protein is CASSRGGGSYEQYF.

The rearrangement joins TRBV15 to TRBJ2-7, with D possibly being TRBD1 or TRBD2 (5 bases each). The length of the CDR3 is 15 residues. V gave up 6 bases and J gave up 0 bases, with 15 bases separating them. Germline CDR1 LNHNV, CDR2 YYDKDF (reference sequence). The CDR3 sequence: CATSTPGRASYEQYF. The CDR3 bases are TGTGCCACCAGTACACCGGGACGGGCCTCCTACGAGCAGTACTTC. The entire variable domain, with the rest obtained from reference TRBV15 and TRBJ2-7, is as follows: DAMVIQNPRYQVTQFGKPVTLSCSQTLNHNVMYWYQQKSSQAPKLLFHYYDKDFNNEADTPDNFQSRRPNTSFCFLDIRSPGLGDTAMYLCATSTPGRASYEQYFGPGTRLTVT.

V gene TRBV7-3 combines with J gene TRBJ1-1; D unclear. With 10 bases removed from V and 0 bases from J, the gap between germline ends came to 12 bases. Germline values: CDR1 SGHTA, CDR2 FQGTGA. The CDR3 totals 13 residues. The CDR3 DNA reads as TGTGCCACCGGCGTGGCGGTGAACACTGAAGCTTTCTTT. It encodes CATGVAVNTEAFF.

V gene TRBV27 combines with J gene TRBJ2-3; no clear D. V was cut by 5 bases and J by 4 bases, with 10 bases left in between. There are 13 residues in the CDR3. CDR1 and CDR2 from the germline V gene are MNHEY and SMNVEV (reference sequence). The CDR3 here is CASSKNLADTQYF. CDR3 sequence (DNA): TGTGCCAGCAGTAAGAACCTTGCAGATACGCAGTATTTT.

In this sample, this clonotype turned up a few times. J is TRBJ2-3 and V is TRBV6-5; 7 nucleotides line up with TRBD1. The junction had 9 bases not matched to a gene; V was cut back by 7 bases and J by 2 bases. The CDR3 sequence is 15 residues long. Germline CDR1 MNHEY, CDR2 SVGAGI. For the CDR3, the DNA is TGTGCCAGCAAAGGACAGGACCCTTTCACAGATACGCAGTATTTT. Translated, it gives CASKGQDPFTDTQYF.

V gene TRBV5-1 combines with J gene TRBJ1-4; unclear D gene. CDR1 is SGHRS and CDR2 is YFSETQ in the germline V gene. The CDR3 contains 14 residues. Deletions cut 3 bases from V and 11 bases from J, with 17 bases between. The CDR3 sequence: CASSSNPDGPKLFF. CDR3 coding DNA: TGCGCCAGCAGCTCAAACCCAGACGGACCTAAACTGTTTTTT.

Concerning this clonotype: A junction boundary mismatches the germline segment, possibly from a read error. The gene calls are TRBV30 and TRBJ2-1, with a weak D call TRBD2 (5 bases). CDR1 GTSNPN and CDR2 SVGIG come from the germline V gene (reference sequence). CDR3 length: 11 residues. The CDR3 sequence is CAGSVGGREFF. The CDR3 bases are TGTGCCGGGAGTGTCGGAGGAAGGGAGTTCTTC.

The chain recombines TRBV27 with TRBJ2-1, with 10 bases identical to TRBD2. After removal of 0 bases from V and 5 bases from J, the junction contained 4 bases not matched to a gene. Germline values: CDR1 MNHEY, CDR2 SMNVEV (reference sequence). CDR3 length equals 16 residues. CDR3 sequence (DNA): TGTGCCAGCAGTTTATCGCTGACTAGCGGGCACAATGAGCAGTTCTTC. As protein: CASSLSLTSGHNEQFF.

The V and J genes are TRBV29-1 and TRBJ2-1, with a weak D call TRBD1 (6 bases). The CDR3 sequence is 14 residues long. The V end lost 7 bases, the J end lost 0 bases, and 13 bases lay between the germline ends. Germline V gives CDR1 SQVTM, CDR2 ANQGSEA. In DNA form, the CDR3 reads TGCAGCGCTGGACAGATCCTCTCCTACAATGAGCAGTTCTTC. Protein: CSAGQILSYNEQFF.

The rearrangement links TRBV25-1 to TRBJ2-7; D gene unclear. TRBJ2-5 matches the DNA end more closely, so the J call is doubtful. Germline CDR1 and CDR2: MGHDK and SYGVNS. The CDR3 has 12 residues. CDR3 loop: CATTGRGATQYF. Here the CDR3 DNA reads TGTGCCACCACGGGCCGAGGAGCGACCCAGTACTTC.

CDR3 in amino acids: CASRRDLGLAETCEQYF. For the CDR3, the DNA is TGTGCCAGCAGGAGGGACCTAGGACTAGCGGAGACCTGCGAGCAGTACTTC. The rearrangement joins TRBV2 to TRBJ2-4; TRBD2 agrees at 10 bases. The J call is doubtful: the DNA matches TRBJ2-7 better. Germline V gives CDR1 SNHLY, CDR2 FYNNEI. The CDR3 contains 17 residues.

This chain joins TRBV27 and TRBJ2-7, with 8 bases matching TRBD1. The V gene end was trimmed by 11 bases and the J gene end by 3 bases; junction bases not matched to a gene: 12. Per germline, CDR1 MNHEY and CDR2 SMNVEV (reference sequence). This CDR3 contains 14 residues. CDR3 protein: CACTNRGIGYEQYF. The CDR3 bases are TGTGCCTGCACCAACAGGGGGATCGGCTACGAGCAGTACTTC.

The chain uses TRBV23-1 and TRBJ1-2, with 11 positions matching TRBD1. TRBV23-1 is known as an ORF, though its function is uncertain. This CDR3 contains 17 residues. V lost 1 base and J lost 4; bases outside the gene matches: 8. This chain's CDR3 is CASSQWTVDRGLYGYTF. For the CDR3, the DNA is TGCGCCAGCAGTCAATGGACCGTGGACAGGGGGCTCTATGGCTACACCTTC.

The chain joins TRBV6-4 to TRBJ2-4; D is unresolved. The CDR3 is 10 amino acids. V was shortened by 7 bases and J by 13 bases, with 11 bases between the two germline ends. Per germline, CDR1 MRHNA and CDR2 SNTAGT. CDR3 coding DNA: TGTGCCAGCACCCCAGGCAAGCAGTACTTC. It encodes CASTPGKQYF.

V usage is TRBV7-2 and J usage is TRBJ2-7, with no clear D. V was shortened by 5 bases and J by 3 bases, with 11 bases between the two germline ends. This CDR3 has 13 amino acids. Germline V CDR1 and CDR2: SGHTA, FQGNSA. The CDR3 DNA reads as TGTGCCAGCAGCCCCCGGCGGAACTACGAGCAGTACTTC. As protein: CASSPRRNYEQYF. The variable domain in full, completed from reference TRBV7-2 and TRBJ2-7, reads GAGVSQSPSNKVTEKGKDVELRCDPISGHTALYWYRQSLGQGLEFLIYFQGNSAPDKSGLPSDRFSAERTGGSVSTLTIQRTQQEDSAVYLCASSPRRNYEQYFGPGTRLTVT.

The gene calls are TRBV18 and TRBJ2-7; D unresolved. Germline V gene data show CDR1 as KGHSH and CDR2 as LQKENI. The CDR3 runs 14 residues. The V end was cut by 0 bases, the J end by 4 bases, with 10 bases between. CDR3 protein: CASSPPRWKYEQYF. For the CDR3, the DNA is TGTGCCAGCTCACCACCCAGGTGGAAGTACGAGCAGTACTTC.

This chain uses TRBV20-1 with TRBJ2-7; 8 nucleotides agree with TRBD2. J gave up 2 bases and V 4 bases, and 7 bases lay outside the gene matches. Germline V gene lookup returns CDR1 DFQATT and CDR2 SNEGSKA (reference sequence). This CDR3 comprises 14 residues. The CDR3 DNA follows: TGCAGTGCTAAGAGCGGGAGTGCTACCTACGAGCAGTACTTC. It encodes CSAKSGSATYEQYF.

V usage is TRBV12-3 or TRBV12-4 and J usage is TRBJ2-7; no firm D call. The length of the CDR3 is 14 residues. Trimming stripped 7 bases from V and 1 base from J, with 14 bases between. The CDR3 DNA reads as TGTGCCAGCACCGACTGGGATCGTTCCTACGAGCAGTACTTC. It yields the protein CASTDWDRSYEQYF.

The sample holds one count of this clonotype. The rearrangement links TRBV6-2 or TRBV6-3 to TRBJ1-1, with D hard to call. The germline V gene has CDR1 MNHEY and CDR2 SVGEGT. The CDR3 contains 16 residues. The V gene lost 6 bases and the J gene lost 4 bases, with 21 bases spanning the gap. The DNA for the CDR3 is TGTGCCAGCAGACCCTTACGACCCTTTCAGGCCACTGAAGCTTTCTTT. It yields the protein CASRPLRPFQATEAFF.

There are a few counts of this clonotype. The chain couples TRBV10-3 to TRBJ2-3; D uncertain. The CDR3 is 13 residues long. The ends were cut back, 7 bases at V and 1 base at J, with 9 bases in the middle. The germline V gene encodes CDR1 ENHRY and CDR2 SYGVKD. The CDR3 is CAIMGLGTDTQYF. In nucleotides, the CDR3 is TGTGCCATCATGGGTCTGGGCACAGATACGCAGTATTTT.

V and J are TRBV6-5 and TRBJ2-4; 11 bases are shared with TRBD2. The end of the DNA aligns better with TRBJ2-7, so the J call may be wrong. This CDR3 is built from 15 residues. Germline V gives CDR1 MNHEY, CDR2 SVGAGI. The CDR3 here is CASSSELAGVLEQYF. DNA of the CDR3: TGTGCCAGCAGTTCCGAACTAGCGGGAGTCCTCGAGCAGTACTTC.

The rearrangement joins TRBV12-3 or TRBV12-4 to TRBJ2-4; D call uncertain. Trimming removed 6 bases from V and 0 bases from J, with 27 bases in between. The CDR3 contains 20 residues. The CDR3 sequence: CASRTTLGSEVRLAKNIQYF. CDR3 bases: TGTGCCAGCAGGACGACACTCGGCAGTGAAGTTCGTCTAGCCAAAAACATTCAGTACTTC.

The table lists this clonotype with many counts. The CDR3, as DNA: TGCGCCAGCAGCCAAGGGGGATACTACGAGCAGTACTTC. The encoded protein is CASSQGGYYEQYF. This rearrangement joins TRBV4-3 to TRBJ2-7; D gene uncertain. The germline gives CDR1 LGHNA, CDR2 YSLEER. The CDR3 is made up of 13 amino acids. Between the trimmed V and J ends, which lost 1 base and 3 bases, there was a span of 7 bases.

This clonotype turned up a few times. The chain couples TRBV9 to TRBJ2-3, with D unclear. Germline values: CDR1 SGDLS, CDR2 YYNGEE. The V and J ends lost 5 bases and 3 bases respectively, with 7 bases between them. The CDR3 extends over 12 amino acids. The CDR3 spells CASRGMTDTQYF. CDR3 sequence (DNA): TGTGCCAGCAGGGGCATGACAGATACGCAGTATTTT.

The chain carries TRBV10-3 and TRBJ1-1; no clear D gene. Trimming pared 0 bases from V and 0 bases from J, leaving 11 bases between. Germline-derived CDR1 and CDR2 are ENHRY and SYGVKD. The CDR3 contains 16 residues. CDR3 in DNA: TGTGCCATCAGTGAGTCAGTGCGGAGACTGAACACTGAAGCTTTCTTT. It specifies CAISESVRRLNTEAFF.